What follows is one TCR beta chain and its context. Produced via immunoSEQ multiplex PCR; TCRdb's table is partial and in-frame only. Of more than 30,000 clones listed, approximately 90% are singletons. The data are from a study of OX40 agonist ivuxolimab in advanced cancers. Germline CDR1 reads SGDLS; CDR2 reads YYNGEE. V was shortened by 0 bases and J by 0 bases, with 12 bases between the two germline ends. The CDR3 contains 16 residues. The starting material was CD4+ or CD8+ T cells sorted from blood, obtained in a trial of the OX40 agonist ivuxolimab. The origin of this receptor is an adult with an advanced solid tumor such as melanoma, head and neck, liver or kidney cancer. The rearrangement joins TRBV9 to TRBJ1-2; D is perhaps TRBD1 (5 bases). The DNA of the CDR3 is TGTGCCAGCAGCGTAGGCGGGGACGGTCCTAACTATGGCTACACCTTC. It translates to CASSVGGDGPNYGYTF.